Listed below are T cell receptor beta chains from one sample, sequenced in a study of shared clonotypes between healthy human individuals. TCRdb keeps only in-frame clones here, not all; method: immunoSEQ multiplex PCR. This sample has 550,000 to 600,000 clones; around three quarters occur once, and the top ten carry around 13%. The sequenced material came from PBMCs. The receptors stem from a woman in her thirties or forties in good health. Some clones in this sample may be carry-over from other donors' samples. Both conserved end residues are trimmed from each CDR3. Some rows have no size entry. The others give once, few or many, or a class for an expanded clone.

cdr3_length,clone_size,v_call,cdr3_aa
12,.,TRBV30,AWSVGGAHQTQY
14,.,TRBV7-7,ASSYLAGGPQETQY
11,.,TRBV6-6,ASSSIVNPEQY
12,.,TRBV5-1,ASSLDSRTYEQY
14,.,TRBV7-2,ASSLDLAGVGGELF
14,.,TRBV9,ASSDRKSGSTDTQY
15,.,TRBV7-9,ASSPLRAAASGNTIY
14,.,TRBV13,ASSPSRVAGGYEQY
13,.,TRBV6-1,ASSPGLAGANIQY
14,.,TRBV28,ASSLGGLAVADTQY
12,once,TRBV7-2,ASSPGLAAYEQY
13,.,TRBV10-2,ASSEQGQGTDTQY
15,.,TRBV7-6,ASSSGLAGGPYNEQF
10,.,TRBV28,ASSPGNQPQH
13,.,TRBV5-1,ASSLGGSPPDTQY
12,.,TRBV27,ASRRLAGGLEQY
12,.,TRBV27,ASSFNSFNQPQH
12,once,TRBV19,ASSIQRYTDTQY
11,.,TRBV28,ASSPPDRLGYT
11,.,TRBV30,AWSSGIFQPQH
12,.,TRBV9,ASSPSTANTEAF
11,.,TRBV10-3,AISQNANQPQH
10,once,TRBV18,ASSPLGGEQY
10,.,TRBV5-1,ASSSGSYEQY
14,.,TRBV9,ASSPGTVSSGNTIY
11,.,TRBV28,ATAIGRGYGYT
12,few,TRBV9,ASSPYGQGETQY
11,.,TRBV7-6,ASSLAGGGGYT
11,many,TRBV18,ASSTGLYNEQF
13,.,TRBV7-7,ASSSGLAGTDTQY
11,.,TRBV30,AWSVAATEKLF
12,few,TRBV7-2,ASSLLYGTTEAF
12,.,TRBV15,ATSPWGAGNEQF
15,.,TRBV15,ATSRGISGRGGYGYT
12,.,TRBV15,ATSRDLNTGELF
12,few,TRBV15,ATSRSLGGREAF
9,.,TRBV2,ASTNYNEQF
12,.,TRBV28,ASTSGGLTGELF
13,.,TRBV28,ASSSRSRGGTEAF
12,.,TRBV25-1,ASSEWSENTEAF
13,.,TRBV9,ASSAQGLAGDEQF
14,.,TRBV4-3,ASSQEGLAGVYEQY
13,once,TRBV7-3,ASSRVAGVADTQY
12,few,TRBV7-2,ASSLGPGQIEAF
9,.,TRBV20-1,SANTYNEQF
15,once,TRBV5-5,ASSFSPSGAPTYEQY
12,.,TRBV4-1,ASSQDLAGAKAF
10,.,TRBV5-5,ASSYPGETQY
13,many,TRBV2,ASSNKSPYTGELF
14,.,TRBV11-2,ASSSLGQVVLNEQF
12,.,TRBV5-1,ASSFGLKNTEAF
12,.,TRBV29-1,SAFGTANTGELF
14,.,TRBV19,ASSIYVQWSNQPQH
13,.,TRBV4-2,ASSQASGPQDGYT